Sequencing of this T cell receptor beta chain was carried out in a study of T cell responses to AZD1222 COVID-19 vaccine. The repertoire was sequenced with immunoSEQ multiplex PCR; TCRdb's copy has only in-frame clones and lacks some. The top ten clones hold approximately 6.3% of a sample with about 150,000 clones, 90% of them seen once. Comment on this clone: Its antigen is undetermined.

Study-wide results and limits: Repertoire sampling occurred only after the peak T cell response.

Germline V CDR1 and CDR2: SGHTA, FQGNSA. The V end lost 1 base, the J end lost 4 bases, and 11 bases lay between the germline ends. There are 15 residues in the CDR3. The source material was peripheral blood, sampled 28 days after the second AZD1222 dose. This sequence originates from an adult who received the AZD1222 COVID-19 vaccine. The rearrangement links TRBV7-2 to TRBJ1-3, with D perhaps TRBD1 (5 bases). The CDR3 nucleotides are TGTGCCAGCAGCTTAGGGCAGGGTATCGGAAACACCATATATTTT. It yields the protein CASSLGQGIGNTIYF.